What follows are 13 T cell receptor beta chains derived from one specimen sequenced in a study of technical replicates of blood from several donors. Profiled with immunoSEQ multiplex PCR; TCRdb holds only in-frame clones, not every one. The sample includes roughly 69,000 clones, 85% to 90% of them seen just once. Input material: PBMCs. The receptors originated from a human donor in good health. Some clones in this sample may be carry-over from other donors' samples.

The chain couples TRBV5-5 to TRBJ1-2, with 8 bases aligning to TRBD1. CDR3 length equals 14 residues. Looked up from germline, CDR1 is SGHKS and CDR2 is YYEKEE (reference sequence). The V gene end was trimmed by 0 bases and the J gene end by 8 bases; junction bases not matched to a gene: 6. The CDR3 loop reads CASSLEDRGKGYTF. The DNA of the CDR3 is TGTGCCAGCAGCTTGGAAGACAGGGGAAAGGGCTACACCTTC.

The chain couples TRBV19 to TRBJ1-3; 7 nucleotides agree with TRBD1. The CDR3 runs 15 residues. Trimming at V came to 4 bases and at J to 0 bases, leaving 3 bases not matched to a gene. Germline assignment: CDR1 LNHDA and CDR2 SQIVND (reference sequence). CDR3 nucleotides: TGTGCCAGTAGTAGGACAGGCTACTCTGGAAACACCATATATTTT. The encoded protein is CASSRTGYSGNTIYF.

This clone was observed a few times. The chain links TRBV4-3 to TRBJ1-1, with TRBD1 matching 7 bases. J was trimmed by 5 bases and V by 6 bases; bases with no gene match: 6. CDR3 size: 13 residues. In germline, CDR1 is LGHNA, CDR2 YSLEER. CDR3 sequence: CASSDRVGTEAFF. The CDR3 nucleotides are TGCGCCAGCAGTGACAGGGTGGGGACTGAAGCTTTCTTT.

The chain carries TRBV28 and TRBJ1-2, with no clear D. This CDR3 spans 12 amino acids. Germline CDR1 and CDR2: MDHEN and SYDVKM. Trimming cost V 3 bases and J 7 bases, with 9 bases left between them. The CDR3 loop reads CASSFAGSGYTF. The CDR3 DNA sequence: TGTGCCAGCAGTTTCGCGGGTTCTGGCTACACCTTC.

The gene calls are TRBV7-3 and TRBJ2-7, with TRBD2 matching 9 bases. V lost 5 bases and J lost 2; bases outside the gene matches: 7. Germline V gene lookup returns CDR1 SGHTA and CDR2 FQGTGA. The CDR3 runs to 15 residues. The CDR3 region is CASSRFASGAYEQYF. Here the CDR3 DNA reads TGTGCCAGCAGCCGGTTCGCTAGCGGGGCCTACGAGCAGTACTTC.

The rearrangement uses TRBV5-1 and TRBJ2-7; D gene uncertain. The CDR3 sequence is 13 residues long. Germline CDR1 is SGHRS and CDR2 is YFSETQ. Trimming removed 3 bases from V and 6 bases from J, with 13 bases in between. CDR3 coding DNA: TGCGCCAGCAGCTCTTTTTCCGGTCGCGAGCAGTACTTC. This encodes CASSSFSGREQYF.

The chain has TRBV18 and TRBJ1-2; D perhaps matches TRBD1 (6 bases). Germline values: CDR1 KGHSH, CDR2 LQKENI. This CDR3 has 14 amino acids. The ends were cut back, 3 bases at V and 6 bases at J, with 14 bases in the middle. The CDR3 is CASSPLLDSNGYTF. CDR3 nucleotide sequence: TGTGCCAGCTCACCCCTCCTGGACAGCAATGGCTACACCTTC. Supplemented by reference TRBV18 and TRBJ1-2, the full variable domain reads NAGVMQNPRHLVRRRGQEARLRCSPMKGHSHVYWYRQLPEEGLKFMVYLQKENIIDESGMPKERFSAEFPKEGPSILRIQQVVRGDSAAYFCASSPLLDSNGYTFGSGTRLTVV.

The chain employs TRBV30 and TRBJ2-1, with 8 nucleotides matching TRBD2. CDR3 size: 16 residues. Germline CDR1 GTSNPN, CDR2 SVGIG (reference sequence). Germline trimming cut 2 bases from V and 8 bases from J; bases unmatched to any gene: 14. The CDR3 sequence is CAWSPFGTSWGDEQFF. CDR3 DNA sequence: TGTGCCTGGAGTCCCTTCGGGACTAGTTGGGGCGATGAGCAGTTCTTC. The full variable domain, in which reference TRBV30 and TRBJ2-1 provide the parts outside the CDR3, is SQTIHQWPATLVQPVGSPLSLECTVEGTSNPNLYWYRQAAGRGLQLLFYSVGIGQISSEVPQNLSASRPQDRQFILSSKKLLLSDSGFYLCAWSPFGTSWGDEQFFGPGTRLTVL.

J is TRBJ2-3 and V is TRBV5-1; 10 nucleotides match TRBD2. There are 18 residues in the CDR3. Trimming cost V 0 bases and J 0 bases; bases outside gene matches: 7. The germline CDR1 and CDR2 sequences are SGHRS and YFSETQ. The CDR3 coding sequence is TGCGCCAGCAGCTTGGAGCCTAGCGGGGGAGTTAGCACAGATACGCAGTATTTT. It yields the protein CASSLEPSGGVSTDTQYF.

This clone was seen only a few times. The chain joins TRBV5-1 to TRBJ1-2; TRBD1 agrees at 7 bases. V lost 4 bases to trimming and J lost 1 base; unmatched junction nucleotides: 10. The CDR3 runs to 16 residues. The germline V gene encodes CDR1 SGHRS and CDR2 YFSETQ. The CDR3 coding sequence is TGCGCCAGCAGCACCTCGGGACAGATCTTTAACTATGGCTACACCTTC. It is translated as CASSTSGQIFNYGYTF.

This clone has a handful of counts. This rearrangement joins TRBV7-3 to TRBJ1-1; D remains ambiguous. Germline V lookup: CDR1 SGHTA, CDR2 FQGTGA. V shed 6 bases and J shed 1 base, with 9 bases lying between them. The CDR3 is 13 residues long. CDR3 sequence (DNA): TGTGCCAGCAGTCGGGAGTCGAACACTGAAGCTTTCTTT. This codes for CASSRESNTEAFF.

The gene calls are TRBV29-1 and TRBJ2-3, with a tentative D call TRBD2 (7 bases). The CDR3 is 13 amino acids. V was cut by 7 bases and J by 4 bases, with 15 bases left in between. In germline, CDR1 is SQVTM, CDR2 ANQGSEA. The CDR3 spells CSGNGGGPDTQYF. In DNA, the CDR3 is TGCAGCGGTAATGGCGGGGGCCCAGATACGCAGTATTTT.

This clone occurred a few times. The chain recombines TRBV4-2 with TRBJ1-4, with 9 bases that match TRBD1. V lost 5 bases, J lost 5 bases, and 6 bases stayed unmatched. The germline V gene has CDR1 LGHNA and CDR2 YNFKEQ. CDR3 size: 15 residues. The CDR3 loop is CASSKPGQGNEKLFF. The CDR3 bases are TGTGCCAGCAGCAAACCGGGACAGGGAAATGAAAAACTGTTTTTT.